Below are 7 T cell receptor beta chains sequenced from a single sample in a study of shared clonotypes between healthy human individuals (dated by TCRdb to the early 2020s). The library was made by the immunoSEQ multiplex PCR assay. The table comes from immuneACCESS by way of TCRdb, which keeps in-frame sequences with V and J called. Part of the clones is missing from these tables; in studies checked, under half for an unresolved V gene and the rest for unknown reasons. The sample records over a million clones, around 74% of which are singletons. Of the sample, approximately 1.3% is held by the ten largest clones. The sample was memory CD4+ T cells sorted from blood. This specimen's cell subset or site label, interpreted: CD45RA-negative fraction. These receptors originate from a man younger than 30 in good health.

The rearrangement joins TRBV6-4 to TRBJ2-1, with TRBD2 identical over 13 bases. The trim removed 5 bases at V and 5 bases at J, leaving 6 bases unmatched. The CDR3 is 16 residues long. CDR1 is MRHNA, CDR2 SNTAGT, per germline. Here the CDR3 DNA reads TGTGCCAGCAGTAGGACTAGCGGGAGCCGGAACAATGAGCAGTTCTTC. Its translation: CASSRTSGSRNNEQFF.

V is TRBV5-6 and J is TRBJ1-1; D remains ambiguous. V was cut by 0 bases and J by 5 bases, with 14 bases left in between. CDR3 length: 15 residues. CDR1 and CDR2 from the germline V gene are SGHDT and YYEEEE. The CDR3, as DNA: TGTGCCAGCAGCTTGGAGCCAATGTGGGGAACTGAAGCTTTCTTT. It translates to CASSLEPMWGTEAFF.

The chain employs TRBV7-8 and TRBJ2-7; 8 nucleotides match TRBD2. The CDR3 sequence is 15 residues long. Germline V gives CDR1 SGHVS, CDR2 FQNEAQ. V lost 2 bases, J lost 0 bases, and 3 bases stayed unmatched. CDR3 region: CASSLKRETSYEQYF. For the CDR3, the DNA is TGTGCCAGCAGCTTAAAGCGGGAGACCTCCTACGAGCAGTACTTC.

Many counts were recorded for this clone. V is TRBV10-3 and J is TRBJ1-6; no clear D. CDR1 is ENHRY, CDR2 SYGVKD, per germline. The CDR3 extends over 16 amino acids. The germline V and J ends were trimmed by 0 bases and 5 bases, with 11 bases remaining between them. In nucleotides, the CDR3 is TGTGCCATCAGTGAGTCGCCCGGACGGAATAATTCACCCCTCCACTTT. Translated, it gives CAISESPGRNNSPLHF.

As to this clone: The junction departs from germline at one end; a sequencing error may be responsible. V and J are TRBV7-2 and TRBJ2-7; 7 nucleotides agree with TRBD1. The CDR3 extends over 12 amino acids. Germline CDR1 reads SGHTA; CDR2 reads FQGNSA. The CDR3 bases are TGTGCCAGCAGCCGGGACAGCGGAAACTTCCACTTC. Its protein is CASSRDSGNFHF.

The V and J genes are TRBV4-3 and TRBJ2-3; no definite D call. The CDR3 sequence is 15 residues long. Trimming left V 0 bases short and J 3 bases short, with 10 bases between. Germline V gives CDR1 LGHNA, CDR2 YSLEER. In nucleotides, the CDR3 is TGCGCCAGCAGCCAAGATAGCCGGGCTACAGATACGCAGTATTTT. It translates to CASSQDSRATDTQYF.

This clone is a singleton in its sample. One end of the junction varies from germline; a read error may be responsible. Written as DNA, the CDR3 is TGTGCCAGCAGTCCGGGGACTAGCGGGGCCTGGAACTTC. It translates to CASSPGTSGAWNF. The chain uses TRBV27 and TRBJ2-7; 13 nucleotides line up with TRBD2. Germline values: CDR1 MNHEY, CDR2 SMNVEV (reference sequence). The CDR3 is 13 residues long.